This TCR beta chain was retrieved from a study of shared clonotypes between healthy human individuals. CDR3 length equals 15 residues. The junction had 10 bases not matched to a gene; V was cut back by 4 bases and J by 10 bases. The germline V gene has CDR1 MRHNA and CDR2 SNTAGT. Here immunoSEQ multiplex PCR was the method, and the copy in TCRdb shows in-frame clones only, minus some. The data contain over 1.5 million clones, nearly 99% of them singletons. The chain uses TRBV6-4 and TRBJ2-1, with TRBD2 identical over 10 bases. The sequenced sample was naive CD4+ T cells sorted from blood. The subset: CD45RA+ positively selected. This clonotype originated in a man under 40 in good health. CDR3 region: CASSGELAGTGEQFF. The CDR3 DNA reads TGTGCCAGCAGTGGAGAACTAGCGGGAACAGGGGAGCAGTTCTTC.